Below are 9 T cell receptor beta chains sequenced from a single sample in a study of blood T cell repertoires in COVID-19. Sequencing used immunoSEQ multiplex PCR; TCRdb keeps in-frame clones, though not all of them. Of about 76,000 clones listed, approximately 90% are singletons. The material sequenced was peripheral blood. The receptors originated from a man aged 30 to 39 with acute or convalescent COVID-19.

To note about this clone: This sample includes further DNA sequences coding for the same CDR3. The chain employs TRBV19 and TRBJ1-5; a weak D match, TRBD1 (6 bases). CDR1 is LNHDA, CDR2 SQIVND, per germline (reference sequence). The CDR3 covers 15 residues. V lost 3 bases and J 0 bases, leaving 9 bases between the germline ends. CDR3 protein: CASSIRTDSNQPQHF. The DNA for the CDR3 is TGTGCCAGTAGTATCCGGACAGATAGCAATCAGCCCCAGCATTTT.

The rearrangement joins TRBV30 to TRBJ2-1; TRBD2 is a possible D gene (7 bases). The CDR3 sequence is 15 residues long. V was clipped by 4 bases and J by 7 bases, with 20 bases between them. Germline assignment: CDR1 GTSNPN and CDR2 SVGIG (reference sequence). The CDR3 sequence: CAWTEKGEGRNEQFF. The CDR3 region has the DNA TGTGCCTGGACCGAGAAGGGGGAGGGTCGGAATGAGCAGTTCTTC.

This chain joins TRBV12-5 and TRBJ1-4, with D perhaps TRBD1 (5 bases). Germline CDR1 and CDR2: LGHNT and FRNRAP. Trimming stripped 5 bases from V and 7 bases from J, with 17 bases between. The CDR3 runs to 15 residues. CDR3 in amino acids: CASGTQGFLSEKLFF. The CDR3 region has the DNA TGTGCTAGTGGTACTCAGGGTTTCCTCTCTGAAAAACTGTTTTTT.

This chain joins TRBV9 and TRBJ2-3; D gene uncertain. CDR3 size: 15 residues. V dropped 0 bases and J dropped 0 bases, with 8 bases sitting between them. Germline CDR1 SGDLS, CDR2 YYNGEE. The CDR3 loop is CASSVAGQSTDTQYF. The CDR3 DNA is TGTGCCAGCAGCGTAGCTGGGCAAAGCACAGATACGCAGTATTTT.

The rearrangement joins TRBV7-2 to TRBJ1-5; D gene uncertain. The germline V gene has CDR1 SGHTA and CDR2 FQGNSA. Trimming cost V 3 bases and J 5 bases, with 5 bases left between them. This CDR3 comprises 12 residues. The CDR3 loop is CASSFFDQPQHF. Written as DNA, the CDR3 is TGTGCCAGCAGCTTCTTTGATCAGCCCCAGCATTTT.

This chain connects TRBV7-6 to TRBJ2-2; 7 bases map to TRBD2. With V trimmed by 2 bases and J by 4 bases, 10 bases remained unmatched. The length of the CDR3 is 17 residues. CDR1 and CDR2 from the germline V gene are SGHVS and FNYEAQ. CDR3 protein: CASSLFSRGSGTGELFF. The CDR3 DNA is TGTGCCAGCAGCTTATTCTCGCGCGGGAGTGGCACCGGGGAGCTGTTTTTT.

The V call is TRBV19, the J call TRBJ1-6, with TRBD1 identical over 7 bases. Germline CDR1 LNHDA, CDR2 SQIVND (reference sequence). Trimming removed 5 bases from V and 10 bases from J; junction bases left unmatched: 11. The CDR3 consists of 15 residues. CDR3 nucleotide sequence: TGTGCCAGTAGTTCCTGGACAGGAATAGAATCACCCCTCCACTTT. It codes for CASSSWTGIESPLHF. The full variable domain, its missing parts supplied by reference TRBV19 and TRBJ1-6, is DGGITQSPKYLFRKEGQNVTLSCEQNLNHDAMYWYRQDPGQGLRLIYYSQIVNDFQKGDIAEGYSVSREKKESFPLTVTSAQKNPTAFYLCASSSWTGIESPLHFGNGTRLTVT.

This chain links TRBV5-4 with TRBJ2-3, with 7 positions matching TRBD2. The length of the CDR3 is 15 residues. The germline V gene encodes CDR1 SGHNT and CDR2 YYREEE (reference sequence). V gave up 0 bases and J gave up 5 bases; unmatched junction bases: 6. The chain's CDR3 is CASSLGGGSGDTQYF. The CDR3 region has the DNA TGTGCCAGCAGCTTGGGAGGCGGGAGTGGAGATACGCAGTATTTT. Full variable domain (remainder filled in from reference TRBV5-4 and TRBJ2-3): ETGVTQSPTHLIKTRGQQVTLRCSSQSGHNTVSWYQQALGQGPQFIFQYYREEENGRGNFPPRFSGLQFPNYSSELNVNALELDDSALYLCASSLGGGSGDTQYFGPGTRLTVL.

The gene calls are TRBV27 and TRBJ1-2, with 8 nucleotides matching TRBD1. The CDR3 consists of 21 residues. V lost 4 bases and J lost 7; bases outside the gene matches: 29. The germline CDR1 and CDR2 sequences are MNHEY and SMNVEV (reference sequence). The CDR3 sequence: CASSSDRGHFTGPKSLPGYTF. The CDR3 DNA reads TGTGCCAGCAGTTCAGACAGGGGTCATTTCACCGGACCGAAGTCCCTTCCTGGCTACACCTTC.